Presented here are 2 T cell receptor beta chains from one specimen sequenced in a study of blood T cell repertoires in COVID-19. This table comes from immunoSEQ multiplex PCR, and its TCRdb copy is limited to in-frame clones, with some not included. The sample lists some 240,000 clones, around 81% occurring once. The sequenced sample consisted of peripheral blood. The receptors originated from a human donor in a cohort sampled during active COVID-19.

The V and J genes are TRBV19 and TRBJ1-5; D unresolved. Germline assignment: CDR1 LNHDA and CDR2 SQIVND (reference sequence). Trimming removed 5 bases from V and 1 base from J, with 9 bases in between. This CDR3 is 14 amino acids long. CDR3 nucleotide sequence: TGTGCCAGTAGTCCCCTCAGGAGCAATCAGCCCCAGCATTTT. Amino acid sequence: CASSPLRSNQPQHF.

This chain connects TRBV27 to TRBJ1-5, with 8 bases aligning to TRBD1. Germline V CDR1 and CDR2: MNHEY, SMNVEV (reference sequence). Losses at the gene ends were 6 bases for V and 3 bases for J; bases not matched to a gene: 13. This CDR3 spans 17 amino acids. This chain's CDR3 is CASSGSGTGFLNQPQHF. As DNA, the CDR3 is TGTGCCAGCAGCGGATCCGGGACAGGATTTCTCAATCAGCCCCAGCATTTT.